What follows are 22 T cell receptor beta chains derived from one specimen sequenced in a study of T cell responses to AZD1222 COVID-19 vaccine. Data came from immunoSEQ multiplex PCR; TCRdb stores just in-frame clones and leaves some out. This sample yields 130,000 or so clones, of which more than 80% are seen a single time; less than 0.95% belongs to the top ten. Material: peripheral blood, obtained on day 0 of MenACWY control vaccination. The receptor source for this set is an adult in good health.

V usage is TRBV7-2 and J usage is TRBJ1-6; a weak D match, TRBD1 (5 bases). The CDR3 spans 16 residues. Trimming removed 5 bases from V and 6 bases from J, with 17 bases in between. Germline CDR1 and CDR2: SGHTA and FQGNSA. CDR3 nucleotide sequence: TGTGCCAGCAGCGGGACGGCTTCGTGGGGTAATTCACCCCTCCACTTT. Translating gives CASSGTASWGNSPLHF.

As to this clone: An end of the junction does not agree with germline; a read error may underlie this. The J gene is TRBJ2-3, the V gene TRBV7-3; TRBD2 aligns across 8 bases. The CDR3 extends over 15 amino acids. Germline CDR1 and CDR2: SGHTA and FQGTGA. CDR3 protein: CASSPRAGGLDTHYF. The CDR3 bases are TGTGCCAGCAGCCCCCGGGCGGGAGGTTTAGATACGCATTATTTT.

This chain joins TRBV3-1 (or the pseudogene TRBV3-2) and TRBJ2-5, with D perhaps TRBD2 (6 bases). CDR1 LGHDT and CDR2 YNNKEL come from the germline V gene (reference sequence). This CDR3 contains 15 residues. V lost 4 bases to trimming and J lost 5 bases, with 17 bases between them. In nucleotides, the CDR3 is TGTGCCAGCAGCCCGGGACTGCACTTTGGGGAGACCCAGTACTTC. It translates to CASSPGLHFGETQYF.

CDR3: CASSKWTGELFF. CDR3 nucleotides: TGTGCCAGCAGTAAATGGACCGGGGAGCTGTTTTTT. The chain combines TRBV12-3 or TRBV12-4 with TRBJ2-2; D remains ambiguous. CDR3 size: 12 residues. The V and J ends lost 5 bases and 5 bases respectively, with 6 bases between them.

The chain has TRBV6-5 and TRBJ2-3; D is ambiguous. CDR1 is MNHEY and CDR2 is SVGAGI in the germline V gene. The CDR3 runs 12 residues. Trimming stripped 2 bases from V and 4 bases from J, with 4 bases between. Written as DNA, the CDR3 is TGTGCCAGCAGTTACACCCCAGATACGCAGTATTTT. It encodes CASSYTPDTQYF.

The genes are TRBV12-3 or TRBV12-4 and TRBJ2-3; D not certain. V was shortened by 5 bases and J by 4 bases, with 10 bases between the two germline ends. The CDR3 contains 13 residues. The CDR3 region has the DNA TGTGCCAGCAGTCCGGGCCTCCCAGATACGCAGTATTTT. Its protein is CASSPGLPDTQYF.

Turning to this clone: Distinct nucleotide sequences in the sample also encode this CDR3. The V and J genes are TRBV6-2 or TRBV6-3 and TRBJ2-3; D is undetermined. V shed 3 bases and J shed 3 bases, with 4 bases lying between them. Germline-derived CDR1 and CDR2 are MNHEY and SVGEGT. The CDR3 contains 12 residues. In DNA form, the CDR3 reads TGTGCCAGCAGTTATCCGACAGATACGCAGTATTTT. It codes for CASSYPTDTQYF.

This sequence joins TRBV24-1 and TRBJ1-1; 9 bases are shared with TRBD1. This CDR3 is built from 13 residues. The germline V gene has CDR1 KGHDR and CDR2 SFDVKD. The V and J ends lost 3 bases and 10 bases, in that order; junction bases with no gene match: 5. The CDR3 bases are TGTGCCACCAGTGATGACACAGGGGGCTCAGCTTTCTTT. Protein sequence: CATSDDTGGSAFF.

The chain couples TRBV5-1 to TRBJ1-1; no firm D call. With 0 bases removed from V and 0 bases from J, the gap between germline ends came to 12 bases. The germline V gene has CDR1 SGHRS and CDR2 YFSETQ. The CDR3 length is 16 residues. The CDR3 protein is CASSLASASLNTEAFF. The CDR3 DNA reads TGCGCCAGCAGCTTGGCCTCAGCGAGCCTGAACACTGAAGCTTTCTTT.

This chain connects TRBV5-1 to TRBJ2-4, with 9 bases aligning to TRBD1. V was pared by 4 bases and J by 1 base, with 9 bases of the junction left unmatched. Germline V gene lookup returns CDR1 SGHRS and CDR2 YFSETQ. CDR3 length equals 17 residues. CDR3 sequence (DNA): TGCGCCAGCAGCCCCGCCACAGGGGGCGCGGCCAAAAACATTCAGTACTTC. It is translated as CASSPATGGAAKNIQYF.

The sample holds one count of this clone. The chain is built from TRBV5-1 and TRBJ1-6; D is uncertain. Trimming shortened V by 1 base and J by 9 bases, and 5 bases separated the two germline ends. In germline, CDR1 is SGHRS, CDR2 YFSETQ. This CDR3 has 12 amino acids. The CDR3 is CASSLKGSPLHF. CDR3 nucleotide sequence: TGCGCCAGCAGCTTGAAAGGTTCACCCCTCCACTTT. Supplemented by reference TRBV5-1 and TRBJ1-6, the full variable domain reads KAGVTQTPRYLIKTRGQQVTLSCSPISGHRSVSWYQQTPGQGLQFLFEYFSETQRNKGNFPGRFSGRQFSNSRSEMNVSTLELGDSALYLCASSLKGSPLHFGNGTRLTVT.

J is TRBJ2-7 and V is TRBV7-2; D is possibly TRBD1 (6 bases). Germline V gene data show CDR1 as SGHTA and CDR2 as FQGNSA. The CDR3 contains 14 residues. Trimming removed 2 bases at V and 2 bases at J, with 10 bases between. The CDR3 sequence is CASSLWGTPYEQYF. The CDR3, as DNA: TGTGCCAGCAGCTTATGGGGGACACCCTACGAGCAGTACTTC.

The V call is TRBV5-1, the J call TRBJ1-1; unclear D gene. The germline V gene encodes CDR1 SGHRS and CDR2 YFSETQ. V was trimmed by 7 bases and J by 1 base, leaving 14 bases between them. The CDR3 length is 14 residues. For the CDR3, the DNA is TGCGCCAGCGGATCAAACAGCGCGAACACTGAAGCTTTCTTT. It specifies CASGSNSANTEAFF.

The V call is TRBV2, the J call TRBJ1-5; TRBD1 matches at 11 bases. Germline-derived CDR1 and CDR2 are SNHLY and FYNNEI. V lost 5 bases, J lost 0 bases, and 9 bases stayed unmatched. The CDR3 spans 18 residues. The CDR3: CASSSGQGALSSNQPQHF. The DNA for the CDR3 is TGTGCCAGCAGTTCCGGACAGGGGGCTTTGAGTAGCAATCAGCCCCAGCATTTT.

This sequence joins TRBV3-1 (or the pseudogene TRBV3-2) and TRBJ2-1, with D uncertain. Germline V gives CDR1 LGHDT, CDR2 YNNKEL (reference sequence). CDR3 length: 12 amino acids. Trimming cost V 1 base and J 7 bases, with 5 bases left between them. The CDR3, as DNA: TGTGCCAGCAGCCAAGCTCCTAATGAGCAGTTCTTC. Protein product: CASSQAPNEQFF.

CDR3 bases: TGTGCCAGCGGGTCCCTGGACAGGCTCTACGAGCAGTACTTC. Translation gives CASGSLDRLYEQYF. J is TRBJ2-7 and V is TRBV6-6, with 7 bases identical to TRBD1. The CDR3 sequence is 14 residues long. The germline V gene encodes CDR1 MNHNY and CDR2 SVGAGI (reference sequence). After removal of 8 bases from V and 3 bases from J, the junction contained 10 bases not matched to a gene.

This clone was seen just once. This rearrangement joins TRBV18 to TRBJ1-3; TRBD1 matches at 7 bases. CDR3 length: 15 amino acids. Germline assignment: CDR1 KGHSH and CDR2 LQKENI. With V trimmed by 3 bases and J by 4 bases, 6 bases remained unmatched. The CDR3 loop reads CASSPGGTAGNTIYF. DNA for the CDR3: TGTGCCAGCTCACCGGGTGGGACAGCAGGAAACACCATATATTTT.

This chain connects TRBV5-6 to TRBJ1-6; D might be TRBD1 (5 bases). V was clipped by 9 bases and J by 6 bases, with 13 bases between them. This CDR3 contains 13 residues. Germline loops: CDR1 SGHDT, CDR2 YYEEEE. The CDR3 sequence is CATSDGTNSPLHF. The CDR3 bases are TGTGCCACTTCGGACGGGACTAATTCACCCCTCCACTTT.

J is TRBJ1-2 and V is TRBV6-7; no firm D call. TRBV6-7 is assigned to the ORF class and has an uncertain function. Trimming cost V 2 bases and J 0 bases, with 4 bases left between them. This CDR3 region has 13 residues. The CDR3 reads CASSYRTNYGYTF. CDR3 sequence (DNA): TGTGCCAGCAGTTACCGAACTAACTATGGCTACACCTTC.

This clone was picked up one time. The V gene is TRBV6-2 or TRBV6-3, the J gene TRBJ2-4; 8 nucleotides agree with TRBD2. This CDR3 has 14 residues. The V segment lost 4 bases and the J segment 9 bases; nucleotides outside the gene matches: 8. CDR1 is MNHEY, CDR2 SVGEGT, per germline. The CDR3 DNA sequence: TGTGCCAGCAGTTTAGCGGGGTCCAGGGGCATTCAGTACTTC. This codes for CASSLAGSRGIQYF.

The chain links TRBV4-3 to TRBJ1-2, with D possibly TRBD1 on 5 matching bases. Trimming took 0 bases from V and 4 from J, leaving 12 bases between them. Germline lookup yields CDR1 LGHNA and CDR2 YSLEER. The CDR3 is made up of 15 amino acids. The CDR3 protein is CASSQDGRATYGYTF. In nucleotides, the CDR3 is TGCGCCAGCAGCCAAGACGGCAGGGCAACCTATGGCTACACCTTC.

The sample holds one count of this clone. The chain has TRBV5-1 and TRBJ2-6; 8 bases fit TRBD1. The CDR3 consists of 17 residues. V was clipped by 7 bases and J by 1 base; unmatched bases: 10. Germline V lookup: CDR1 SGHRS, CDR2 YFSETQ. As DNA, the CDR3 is TGCGCCAGCCGCCCAGGGGGCCCCCCTTCTGGGGCCAACGTCCTGACTTTC. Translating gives CASRPGGPPSGANVLTF.